This paragraph covers one T cell receptor beta chain sequence. Its recognized antigen is unknown. No much larger clone exists at a distance of one base, and base qualities are not known. The collaborating institutions used their own protocols to collect whole blood in K2EDTA tubes. Collaborator samples were shipped for TCRbeta analysis as frozen whole blood, isolated PBMCs, or DNA extracted from either sample type. The sample comes from a study of blood T cell repertoires in COVID-19 (dated by TCRdb to the early 2020s). With respect to the entire study: Collaborator samples came from the United States, Italy and Spain and covered acute and convalescent phases of COVID-19. The material from the prospective study consisted of cDNA or gDNA derived from T cells, B-cell-depleted T cells, or PBMCs. Samples came from the ongoing ImmuneRACE study (first 160 participants) plus 1,254 subjects from 6 global collaborators. The repertoires were released in a freely available public database intended as a resource for research on the immune response to SARS-CoV-2. HLA class I and class II types, where available, came from metadata supplied by the sample provider rather than from assay-based typing. Nearly every sample came with metadata listing a de-identified subject ID, COVID-19 status, age in years and sex. Deeply sampled blood TCRbeta repertoires from subjects exposed to, actively infected with, or recovered from COVID-19 were included in the dataset. The paper as a whole reports these results and caveats: The quantity of clinical and demographic metadata differed by source and by participant and was supplied without curation.

The V end gives up 5 bases and the J end 6 bases, leaving 11 bases in the junction not matched to a gene. The germline V gene encodes CDR1 SGHTA and CDR2 FQGNSA. From its cysteine to its phenylalanine, the CDR3 spans 16 amino acids. Just CDR3 DNA is preserved here, 48 bases in frame from base 1. The immunoSEQ Assay, a bias-controlled multiplex PCR, was used to amplify TCRbeta CDR3 regions from genomic DNA. Regarding the original processing steps: Nucleated cell counts per sample were estimated from amplification of reference gene primers within the assay. Sequence reads were collapsed and filtered to measure the absolute abundance of every unique TCRbeta CDR3 rearrangement. For each sample, productive Simpson clonality was calculated as the square root of Simpson's diversity index across productive rearrangements. Sourced from immuneACCESS, this table was stored by TCRdb with only in-frame sequences that have V and J called. A share of the clones is absent; for the studies checked, an unresolved V gene accounts for under half, and the remainder has no known explanation. Clonal size and the V and J genes are those of that table, whereas D and trimming came from the DNA. This sample gives more than 95,000 clones in total; roughly 79% of them show up just once. Clones ranked in the top ten supply roughly a tenth of the sample.

The source of this sequence is a woman aged 70-85 years with acute or convalescent COVID-19. Rearrangement joined TRBV7-2 to TRBJ2-3; 10 central bases correspond to TRBD2. Sequencing input: peripheral blood. This receptor has the CDR3 CASSPQVAGGRDTQYF. The nucleotide sequence is TGTGCCAGCAGCCCTCAAGTAGCGGGGGGACGGGATACGCAGTATTTT.